This is a list of T cell receptor beta chains from one sample in a study of cytomegalovirus exposure and HLA in healthy donors. The data were produced by immunoSEQ multiplex PCR, yet TCRdb's version contains in-frame clones alone and is incomplete. The sample carries approximately 120,000 clones, about 80% recorded once. The specimen sequenced was PBMCs. The receptor source for this set is a woman aged 40 to 49 in good health and CMV-seropositive. The conserved cysteine and the conserved F or W are not part of the CDR3 here. A D gene is named only where the DNA matches it firmly.

d_gene	v_gene	j_gene	CDR3aa
TRBD2	TRBV5-1	TRBJ2-1	ACRGRADNEQF
TRBD1	TRBV28	TRBJ1-5	ASTGQGAWQPQH
TRBD2	TRBV6-1	TRBJ2-1	ASSEVMAGGPRDNEQF
.	TRBV6-1	TRBJ2-7	ASSERQIYEQY
.	TRBV2	TRBJ2-1	ASSQLVYSYNEQF
.	TRBV4-1	TRBJ2-2	ASSPQMDGSRELF
TRBD2	TRBV9	TRBJ2-2	ASSVAGGPTGELF
TRBD2	TRBV11-2	TRBJ2-7	ASSPSGASSYEQY
.	TRBV9	TRBJ2-3	ASGLSPGADTQY
TRBD2	TRBV9	TRBJ2-2	ASAGTSGSVNTGELF
TRBD1	TRBV28	TRBJ1-4	ASSFGRDSLGEEKLF
TRBD2	TRBV5-6	TRBJ2-3	ASSVNLAVLTDTQY
TRBD1	TRBV30	TRBJ2-7	AWGTGKNEQY
.	TRBV6-5	TRBJ1-1	ASSPSRTEGAF
.	TRBV10-3	TRBJ1-1	AISESGPPDTEAF
TRBD1	TRBV11-2	TRBJ2-3	ASSLDRWQGASTDTQY
TRBD2	TRBV25-1	TRBJ2-3	ASSEFLAGGTDTQY
TRBD1	TRBV7-9	TRBJ1-1	SSSLMRTGIMNTEAF
.	TRBV10-2	TRBJ1-2	ASSLGSGYGYT
TRBD1	TRBV6-4	TRBJ1-1	ASSVEQGETEAF
.	TRBV7-2	TRBJ1-1	ASSRQLNTEAF
.	TRBV6-6	TRBJ2-7	ASSEREYEQY
TRBD1	TRBV7-2	TRBJ1-3	ASSEPGQKSGNTIY
.	TRBV10-3	TRBJ1-5	AISGGVGQPQH
.	TRBV7-9	TRBJ2-7	ASSTTRLKAREQY
.	TRBV19	TRBJ1-4	ASSITRGVNEKLF
TRBD1	TRBV18	TRBJ2-6	ASSRQRTGTLSGANVLT
TRBD2	TRBV5-4	TRBJ2-1	ASSLEGGSFNNEQF
TRBD2	TRBV25-1	TRBJ2-3	ASQIAGLNTQY
.	TRBV6-5	TRBJ2-4	ASSYSNIQY
.	TRBV7-6	TRBJ1-4	ASSPQTGGPNEKLF
TRBD1	TRBV5-1	TRBJ1-4	ASSLGGQGTNEKLF
TRBD1	TRBV29-1	TRBJ1-2	SVGTGDNYGYT
TRBD1	TRBV7-2	TRBJ1-2	ASSLSGQNYGYT
TRBD2	TRBV7-6	TRBJ2-3	ASSLGVSGISTDTQY
.	TRBV5-1	TRBJ1-1	ASSLIGGNTEAF
TRBD2	TRBV4-1	TRBJ2-1	ASSRGTSGSRDEQF
TRBD2	TRBV7-8	TRBJ2-2	ASSLVGGYTGELF
.	TRBV12-5	TRBJ2-5	ASGQTGVPQETQY
.	TRBV19	TRBJ1-4	ASSIAGGNEKLF
TRBD2	TRBV6-5	TRBJ2-5	ASSYQGLAPGATQY
.	TRBV30	TRBJ1-2	AWRETVYSNYGYT
TRBD1	TRBV6-6	TRBJ2-7	ASSAGTGTYEQY
.	TRBV2	TRBJ1-1	AGRTRTENTEAF
TRBD1	TRBV28	TRBJ1-5	ASSLFFNRQGNQPQH
.	TRBV7-2	TRBJ2-7	ASSLGPREQY
TRBD2	TRBV5-6	TRBJ2-1	ASSSFWGEGYEQF
TRBD2	TRBV9	TRBJ2-2	ASSAGLAENTGELF
.	TRBV11-3	TRBJ2-1	ASSLDRYNEQF
TRBD2	TRBV19	TRBJ2-3	ASSISPGGTDTQY
TRBD2	TRBV7-2	TRBJ2-7	ASSLLAASPYEQY
.	TRBV11-2	TRBJ2-3	ASSLDGGYTQY
.	TRBV27	TRBJ2-1	ASSFAGARNEQF
.	TRBV7-2	TRBJ2-5	ARGPREWQETQY
.	TRBV7-2	TRBJ1-4	ASSLRGGAGRDEKLF
.	TRBV30	TRBJ2-7	AWGWTEAYEQY